This T cell receptor (beta chain) was profiled in a study of T cell responses to AZD1222 COVID-19 vaccine. Generated by immunoSEQ multiplex PCR, the TCRdb table keeps only in-frame clones and is missing some. The sample records under 150,000 clones, around nine tenths being singletons. The CDR3 loop spans 14 amino acids. Germline CDR1 and CDR2: SGHTA and FQGTGA. Trimming stripped 5 bases from V and 0 bases from J, with 9 bases between. This chain joins TRBV7-3 and TRBJ2-3, with D unresolved. The sample here was peripheral blood, taken on day 0 of AZD1222 vaccination. This clonotype was sampled from an adult in good health. The CDR3 bases are TGTGCCAGCAGCCTCGACTGGAGCACAGATACGCAGTATTTT. This sequence encodes CASSLDWSTDTQYF.